Here is one T cell receptor beta chain with its context. The antigen is undetermined. The data were taken from a study of T cell responses to AZD1222 COVID-19 vaccine. The CDR3 length is 13 residues. The V and J ends lost 6 bases and 3 bases respectively, with 11 bases between them. Whole-study findings and limits: Clonal diversity may have been underestimated in mostly white British donors.

The data were produced by immunoSEQ multiplex PCR, yet TCRdb's version contains in-frame clones alone and is incomplete. Counted here are 200,000 or so clones, about 92% occurring once; the ten biggest clones make up about 1%. The sequenced sample was peripheral blood, obtained on day 0 of MenACWY control vaccination. The chain links TRBV12-3 or TRBV12-4 to TRBJ1-1; D perhaps matches TRBD1 (6 bases). The TCR comes from an adult in good health. CDR3 amino acids: CASRPTGYTEAFF. The CDR3 DNA reads as TGTGCCAGCAGACCTACAGGGTACACTGAAGCTTTCTTT.